The text below deals with one TCR beta chain. The CDR3 totals 16 residues. Looked up from germline, CDR1 is SGDLS and CDR2 is YYNGEE. V gave up 4 bases and J gave up 8 bases; unmatched junction bases: 12. Sequencing used immunoSEQ multiplex PCR; TCRdb keeps in-frame clones, though not all of them. Here the sample spans some 350,000 clones, approximately 88% being singletons. This specimen comes from a study of blood T cell repertoires in COVID-19. Overall study: Whether acute or convalescent, the COVID-19 samples came from the United States, Italy and Spain.

This TCR was recovered from a man aged 25-40 years who had recovered from COVID-19. The material sequenced was PBMCs or T cells enriched from blood (not recorded which). The chain joins TRBV9 to TRBJ1-4, with 9 bases lining up with TRBD1. As DNA, the CDR3 is TGTGCCAGCAGCCCTACCGGGACAGGGAAAACCGAAAAACTGTTTTTT. Protein sequence: CASSPTGTGKTEKLFF. Full variable domain (missing parts from reference TRBV9 and TRBJ1-4): DSGVTQTPKHLITATGQRVTLRCSPRSGDLSVYWYQQSLDQGLQFLIQYYNGEERAKGNILERFSAQQFPDLHSELNLSSLELGDSALYFCASSPTGTGKTEKLFFGSGTQLSVL.